The next 32 T cell receptor beta chains were all read from a single sample in a study of early T cells in non-severe SARS-CoV-2 infection. TCRdb reanalysed the 5' RACE reads using MiXCR and keeps one entry per CDR3 protein. The data show around 30,000 distinct CDR3 sequences, 9% to 9.5% seen once. The sample was whole blood. All receptors derive from an adult who was a healthcare worker with PCR-confirmed SARS-CoV-2 infection or an uninfected control (not recorded which).

This clonotype was detected ten times or more. J is TRBJ2-1 and V is TRBV5-1; D not certain. V was shortened by 0 bases and J by 0 bases, with 7 bases between the two germline ends. The germline V gene encodes CDR1 SGHRS and CDR2 YFSETQ. The CDR3 has 15 residues. The chain's CDR3 is CASSLALGSYNEQFF. For the CDR3, the DNA is TGCGCCAGCAGCTTGGCTCTCGGCTCCTACAATGAGCAGTTCTTC.

This clonotype has a count of ten or more. The genes are TRBV10-3 and TRBJ1-6; 9 bases map to TRBD1. The J segment lost 5 bases and the V segment lost 3 bases, leaving 2 bases of the junction unmatched. This CDR3 has 15 residues. Germline V gene sequence: CDR1 ENHRY, CDR2 SYGVKD. CDR3 nucleotide sequence: TGTGCCATCAGTGACCGGACAGGGGATAATTCACCCCTCCACTTT. Translation: CAISDRTGDNSPLHF.

This clonotype was detected ten times or more. V usage is TRBV11-2 and J usage is TRBJ2-7; a weak D match, TRBD1 (6 bases). Looked up from germline, CDR1 is SGHAT and CDR2 is FQNNGV. V shed 5 bases and J shed 4 bases, with 9 bases lying between them. This CDR3 has 12 amino acids. Written as DNA, the CDR3 is TGTGCCAGCAGCCTACAGGGATACGAGCAGTACTTC. Encoded protein: CASSLQGYEQYF.

This chain uses TRBV12-3 or TRBV12-4 with TRBJ2-3, with 11 nucleotides matching TRBD2. The CDR3 is 16 residues long. V lost 5 bases and J lost 4; bases outside the gene matches: 8. The CDR3 DNA follows: TGTGCCAGCAGTCCTCCCCTAGCGGGGGGTGCAGATACGCAGTATTTT. Protein: CASSPPLAGGADTQYF.

Concerning this clonotype itself: With a much larger clone just one base away, this may be a read error. This chain joins TRBV7-2 and TRBJ2-7, with D hard to call. This CDR3 is built from 12 residues. V was clipped by 8 bases and J by 6 bases, with 14 bases between them. The germline CDR1 and CDR2 sequences are SGHTA and FQGNSA. This CDR3 is CASCHPATEQYF. The CDR3 bases are TGTGCCAGCTGCCATCCCGCGACCGAGCAGTACTTC. The full variable domain, completed using reference TRBV7-2 and TRBJ2-7, is GAGVSQSPSNKVTEKGKDVELRCDPISGHTALYWYRQSLGQGLEFLIYFQGNSAPDKSGLPSDRFSAERTGGSVSTLTIQRTQQEDSAVYLCASCHPATEQYFGPGTRLTVT.

This clonotype has ten or more counts. The chain carries TRBV29-1 and TRBJ2-2; D is ambiguous. V was shortened by 3 bases and J by 1 base, with 6 bases between the two germline ends. The CDR3 sequence is 13 residues long. Per the germline V gene, CDR1 is SQVTM and CDR2 is ANQGSEA. CDR3 residues: CSVDQGNTGELFF. The CDR3 DNA reads as TGCAGCGTTGATCAAGGGAACACCGGGGAGCTGTTTTTT.

This clonotype has ten or more counts. V usage is TRBV7-2 and J usage is TRBJ2-7; no clear D gene. There are 14 residues in the CDR3. Germline V CDR1 and CDR2: SGHTA, FQGNSA. Trimming removed 5 bases from V and 2 bases from J, with 13 bases in between. This CDR3 is CASSQDARPYEQYF. The CDR3 bases are TGTGCCAGCAGCCAAGACGCAAGACCCTACGAGCAGTACTTC.

This clonotype was counted ten times or more. The J gene is TRBJ2-4, the V gene TRBV12-3 or TRBV12-4, with TRBD1 matching over 8 bases. The V segment lost 5 bases and the J segment 0 bases; nucleotides outside the gene matches: 9. This CDR3 is 17 amino acids long. In DNA, the CDR3 is TGTGCCAGCAGTCCCGGGACAGGAAACCTAGCCAAAAACATTCAGTACTTC. Encoded protein: CASSPGTGNLAKNIQYF.

The chain links TRBV30 to TRBJ2-7; D is tentatively TRBD1 or TRBD2 (6 bases each). Deletions cut 4 bases from V and 8 bases from J, with 12 bases between. The CDR3 runs 11 residues. Germline CDR1 is GTSNPN and CDR2 is SVGIG (reference sequence). CDR3 protein: CAWIRGTKQYF. The CDR3 coding sequence is TGTGCCTGGATTCGGGGGACAAAGCAGTACTTC.

The V gene is TRBV7-2, the J gene TRBJ2-7, with D possibly being TRBD1 or TRBD2 (5 bases each). Trimming removed 0 bases from V and 3 bases from J, with 9 bases in between. Germline V lookup: CDR1 SGHTA, CDR2 FQGNSA. The CDR3 sequence is 14 residues long. CDR3 nucleotide sequence: TGTGCCAGCAGCTTAGCGGGGGTCTTCTACGAGCAGTACTTC. The encoded protein is CASSLAGVFYEQYF. The full variable domain, in which reference TRBV7-2 and TRBJ2-7 provide the parts outside the CDR3, is GAGVSQSPSNKVTEKGKDVELRCDPISGHTALYWYRQSLGQGLEFLIYFQGNSAPDKSGLPSDRFSAERTGGSVSTLTIQRTQQEDSAVYLCASSLAGVFYEQYFGPGTRLTVT.

The chain uses TRBV20-1 and TRBJ2-3, with TRBD2 matching 8 bases. The V and J ends lost 8 bases and 1 base, in that order; junction bases with no gene match: 14. CDR3 length: 16 amino acids. The germline V gene encodes CDR1 DFQATT and CDR2 SNEGSKA (reference sequence). CDR3 sequence reads: CSPLPVDGGGTDTQYF. CDR3 nucleotides: TGCAGTCCTCTTCCGGTGGACGGGGGGGGCACAGATACGCAGTATTTT.

This clonotype came up many times. The gene calls are TRBV20-1 and TRBJ2-1; 9 bases map to TRBD2. The CDR3 contains 14 residues. The V and J ends lost 4 bases and 12 bases, in that order; junction bases with no gene match: 13. The germline CDR1 and CDR2 sequences are DFQATT and SNEGSKA (reference sequence). The CDR3 DNA reads TGCAGTGCTACACCGGGACTAGCAAGTAGGGTGCAGTTCTTC. It is translated as CSATPGLASRVQFF.

This clonotype showed up many times. This chain connects TRBV24-1 to TRBJ1-4; 7 bases match TRBD1. The CDR3 runs to 15 residues. Germline V gene sequence: CDR1 KGHDR, CDR2 SFDVKD. The V gene end was trimmed by 2 bases and the J gene end by 10 bases; junction bases not matched to a gene: 9. The CDR3 coding sequence is TGTGCCACCAGTGATTCCGGGACAGCAGAAGGAAAACTGTTTTTT. Its protein is CATSDSGTAEGKLFF.

The gene calls are TRBV29-1 and TRBJ2-3, with TRBD2 identical over 9 bases. The CDR3 has 15 amino acids. Germline CDR1 and CDR2: SQVTM and ANQGSEA. V dropped 0 bases and J dropped 1; count of bases not matched to a gene: 2. This CDR3 is CSVEDERGGTDTQYF. For the CDR3, the DNA is TGCAGCGTTGAAGATGAGCGGGGGGGCACAGATACGCAGTATTTT.

By frequency in the sample, this clonotype is medium-sized. The chain joins TRBV5-5 to TRBJ2-1, with D hard to call. Germline V lookup: CDR1 SGHKS, CDR2 YYEKEE (reference sequence). This CDR3 has 13 amino acids. V was cut by 7 bases and J by 5 bases, with 13 bases left in between. The CDR3 region has the DNA TGTGCCAGCCCGGCCAGGCGGAACAATGAGCAGTTCTTC. Protein: CASPARRNNEQFF.

Many counts were recorded for this clonotype. The chain joins TRBV29-1 to TRBJ2-7, with D possibly being TRBD2 (6 bases). Germline lookup yields CDR1 SQVTM and CDR2 ANQGSEA. This CDR3 is 12 amino acids long. V was cut by 6 bases and J by 2 bases, with 11 bases left in between. CDR3 in amino acids: CSVWDFPYEQYF. In DNA, the CDR3 is TGCAGCGTCTGGGACTTCCCCTACGAGCAGTACTTC.

There are many counts of this clonotype. This rearrangement joins TRBV6-2 or TRBV6-3 to TRBJ1-5, with 7 bases matching TRBD1. Germline V gives CDR1 MNHEY, CDR2 SVGEGT. Germline trimming cut 5 bases from V and 3 bases from J; bases unmatched to any gene: 10. The CDR3 totals 16 residues. This CDR3 is CASSLRLGQPNQPQHF. CDR3 sequence (DNA): TGTGCCAGCAGTCTAAGATTGGGACAGCCCAATCAGCCCCAGCATTTT.

Worth noting for this clonotype: Being one base from a much bigger clone, this may be a read error. The chain is built from TRBV25-1 and TRBJ1-1; 8 bases are a match to TRBD1. The CDR3 is 15 residues long. CDR1 is MGHDK, CDR2 SYGVNS, per germline. CDR3: CANSRPQGADTEAFF. The CDR3 DNA reads as TGTGCCAACAGTAGACCCCAGGGGGCTGACACTGAAGCTTTCTTT.

In this sample, this clonotype turned up once. The CDR3 reads CASSRGQVYGNTIYF. The CDR3 DNA follows: TGTGCCAGCAGCCGGGGACAGGTCTATGGAAACACCATATATTTT. This chain uses TRBV7-6 with TRBJ1-3, with 8 bases fitting TRBD1. Germline V gene lookup returns CDR1 SGHVS and CDR2 FNYEAQ. The CDR3 is 15 residues long. Losses at the gene ends were 5 bases for V and 3 bases for J; bases not matched to a gene: 6. The whole variable domain, filled in from reference TRBV7-6 and TRBJ1-3, reads GAGVSQSPRYKVTKRGQDVALRCDPISGHVSLYWYRQALGQGPEFLTYFNYEAQQDKSGLPNDRFSAERPEGSISTLTIQRTEQRDSAMYRCASSRGQVYGNTIYFGEGSWLTVV.

This clonotype was counted at least ten times. The chain uses TRBV6-2 or TRBV6-3 and TRBJ2-3; 8 bases fit TRBD1. Trimming at V came to 6 bases and at J to 6 bases, leaving 11 bases not matched to a gene. Per germline, CDR1 MNHEY and CDR2 SVGEGT. The CDR3 runs 15 residues. CDR3 protein: CASSDRGPVGDTQYF. CDR3 DNA: TGTGCCAGCAGCGACAGGGGCCCCGTAGGTGATACGCAGTATTTT.

This clonotype came up many times. The chain uses TRBV6-4 and TRBJ2-2; D might be TRBD1 or TRBD2, each matching 5 bases. Germline loops: CDR1 MRHNA, CDR2 SNTAGT. V was shortened by 10 bases and J by 5 bases, with 17 bases between the two germline ends. CDR3 length: 14 residues. For the CDR3, the DNA is TGTGCCACCCGGACATCCCCGGGAACCGGGGAGCTGTTTTTT. This sequence encodes CATRTSPGTGELFF.

V gene TRBV29-1 combines with J gene TRBJ2-1; the D is unclear. The CDR3 totals 11 residues. From germline, CDR1 is SQVTM and CDR2 ANQGSEA. Between the trimmed V and J ends, which lost 7 bases and 8 bases, there was a span of 12 bases. CDR3 coding DNA: TGCAGCGGCCGTGTTAGGGATGAGCAGTTCTTC. Encoded protein: CSGRVRDEQFF.

This clonotype was counted many times. The chain is built from TRBV4-3 and TRBJ2-2; D ambiguous. The CDR3 spans 15 residues. CDR1 LGHNA and CDR2 YSLEER come from the germline V gene. Trimming removed 0 bases at V and 0 bases at J, with 5 bases between. The DNA of the CDR3 is TGCGCCAGCAGCCAAGATACGACGAACACCGGGGAGCTGTTTTTT. Protein: CASSQDTTNTGELFF.

The sample holds many counts of this clonotype. This chain connects TRBV12-3 or TRBV12-4 to TRBJ1-2, with D unresolved. V was shortened by 5 bases and J by 2 bases, with 6 bases between the two germline ends. The CDR3 consists of 12 residues. CDR3 DNA: TGTGCCAGCAGTCAACCCAACTATGGCTACACCTTC. As protein: CASSQPNYGYTF.

Details on this clonotype: One base away lies a much larger clone, so this may be a sequencing read error. The CDR3 nucleotides are TGTGCCAGCAGCCTGACTCGCTATGGCCACACCTTC. Its translation: CASSLTRYGHTF. V gene TRBV6-2 or TRBV6-3 combines with J gene TRBJ1-2, with unresolved D. Germline assignment: CDR1 MNHEY and CDR2 SVGEGT. The CDR3 consists of 12 residues.

The chain employs TRBV7-3 and TRBJ2-2; either TRBD1 or TRBD2 may supply D (5 bases each). Germline V CDR1 and CDR2: SGHTA, FQGTGA. V was trimmed by 3 bases and J by 7 bases, leaving 6 bases between them. The CDR3 extends over 12 amino acids. Here the CDR3 reads CASSLGDGELFF. The DNA of the CDR3 is TGTGCCAGCAGCTTGGGGGACGGGGAGCTGTTTTTT.

Comment on this clonotype: A much larger clone is a single base away; this may be a read error. The rearrangement uses TRBV14 and TRBJ1-6; D is undetermined. Germline V gene lookup returns CDR1 SGHDN and CDR2 FVKESK. The CDR3 is 12 amino acids. CDR3: CVSSLASVPLHF. For the CDR3, the DNA is TGTGTCAGCAGCCTAGCGAGTGTGCCCCTCCACTTT.

The J gene is TRBJ2-3, the V gene TRBV18; 9 bases map to TRBD2. Germline CDR1 is KGHSH and CDR2 is LQKENI. V shed 1 base, J shed 2 bases, and the junction held 1 base outside the gene matches. This CDR3 comprises 15 residues. In DNA form, the CDR3 reads TGTGCCAGCTCACCACAGCGGGGGGTCACAGATACGCAGTATTTT. It codes for CASSPQRGVTDTQYF.

In its sample, this clonotype was seen many times. The V gene is TRBV6-5, the J gene TRBJ2-7; D might be TRBD1 (6 bases). CDR1 is MNHEY, CDR2 SVGAGI, per germline. The CDR3 is made up of 15 amino acids. V was shortened by 9 bases and J by 1 base, with 19 bases between the two germline ends. For the CDR3, the DNA is TGTGCCAGTGGGACGACGGACAGTAATTCCTACGAGCAGTACTTC. It is translated as CASGTTDSNSYEQYF.

This clonotype was counted many times. The genes are TRBV12-3 or TRBV12-4 and TRBJ1-4, with a possible D match to TRBD1 (6 bases). CDR3 length equals 14 residues. With 7 bases removed from V and 3 bases from J, the gap between germline ends came to 12 bases. The CDR3 loop is CASTLGAPNEKLFF. CDR3 DNA: TGTGCCAGCACCCTGGGGGCTCCTAATGAAAAACTGTTTTTT.

In its sample, this clonotype was seen many times. A read error may account for a junction end that differs from germline. CDR3: CASSPGTGGDERYF. The CDR3 DNA sequence: TGCGCCAGCAGCCCCGGGACAGGGGGTGACGAGCGGTACTTC. The chain couples TRBV5-1 to TRBJ2-7, with 11 bases lining up with TRBD1. Germline V gene lookup returns CDR1 SGHRS and CDR2 YFSETQ. The CDR3 consists of 14 residues.

This clonotype has at least ten counts. V gene TRBV5-1 combines with J gene TRBJ2-1; possibly TRBD2 for D (5 bases). The CDR3 contains 14 residues. From germline, CDR1 is SGHRS and CDR2 YFSETQ. Deletions cut 0 bases from V and 7 bases from J, with 11 bases between. CDR3 bases: TGCGCCAGCAGCTTGGAAATGTCGGGGAATGAGCAGTTCTTC. The encoded protein is CASSLEMSGNEQFF.